This T cell receptor beta chain derives from a study of beta chain features in type 1 diabetes (dated by TCRdb to 2016 to 2019). As for the study more broadly: Patients and healthy donors did not differ in mean age, gender distribution, total cell number or subset yield. A total of 100 million to 110 million sorted cells were examined across all samples, and a strong correlation was observed between cell number per subset and RNA yield. In the study, TCRB repertoires of sorted circulating CD4+ T cell subsets from recently diagnosed type 1 diabetes patients were compared with those of matched healthy donors. Whereas all 28 donors provided naive and central memory subsets, regulatory and stem cell-like memory subsets were isolated from just 8 patients and roughly eight healthy donors. Broad study findings and their caveats: Shorter templates might have been favored by PCR, but patient and control samples were amplified and corrected together, so both groups would have been affected equally by any skew. Because cDNA was sequenced instead of genomic DNA, highly expressing activated cells could be over-represented, though the groups showed no difference in activation or CD3 levels. Naive, central memory and regulatory TCRB repertoires appeared to be more alike among patients than among healthy donors. Fewer insertions and more nucleotide deletions at VDJ recombination sites were observed in patients with type 1 diabetes, implying thymic rearrangement abnormalities. Only small numbers of individuals were included in the HLA sub-analyses, which left unresolved whether HLA type had any influence on TCRB rearrangement. A moderate but significant shortening of TCRB CDR3 length was observed in type 1 diabetes patients in all four CD4+ subsets.

Each donor gave one peripheral blood draw, averaging around 0.11 L, which was collected into heparinised tubes. Using a panel that included CD45RO, CCR7, CD25, CD127, CD95 and CD27, naive, central memory, regulatory and stem cell-like memory CD4+ T cells were sorted on a BD FACSAria II. Purity was above 95% for every sorted population. Right away, PBMCs were isolated by Lymphoprep density gradient centrifugation and were stained directly, with no culture step. So that batch effects would be minimized, each experiment stained and sorted samples in pairs, pairing one healthy donor with one patient. The entire amount of isolated RNA was reverse transcribed using the High Capacity cDNA Reverse Transcription Kit, so the sequenced TCRB transcripts were expressed ones. Deep immunoSEQ sequencing was applied to naive, central memory and regulatory T cell samples, giving an average of roughly 3.5 million total reads per sample. After sorted cells were lysed in RLT buffer, RNA was extracted with DNase-treated RNeasy Micro or Mini kits, with the choice depending on cell number. To prevent cross-contamination, each cell subset was processed individually, whereas patient and healthy donor samples were processed jointly. The immunoSEQ multiplex PCR was used to amplify TCRB sequences from cDNA, generating 87-bp fragments that spanned the CDR3 region. Amplicons were sequenced on the Illumina HiSeq platform. From the authors' description of their analysis: PCR bias was computationally corrected using synthetic template baselines, reads within Hamming distance 2 were collapsed, and singletons that could not be merged were discarded. Reads were aligned against IMGT so that V, D and J genes, CDR3 length and insertions or deletions at six rearrangement sites could be assigned. Within each subset, clonotype counts were normalized to the number of sorted cells before true diversity and Gini coefficients were calculated with the tcR R package. Repertoire sharing was quantified using the overlap coefficient calculated on TCRB nucleotide sequences. As a proxy for the pre-selection repertoire, out-of-frame TCRB sequences from naive cells were analyzed. Sourced from immuneACCESS, this table was stored by TCRdb with only in-frame sequences that have V and J called. A share of the clones is absent; for the studies checked, an unresolved V gene accounts for under half, and the remainder has no known explanation. V, J and clone size are taken as reported in that table, and D and trimming were inferred from the DNA itself. The sample table records around 250,000 clones; about 15% of these occur just once. The biggest ten clones account for about 0.018% of the sample.

On this clone itself: Its antigen specificity is not known. There are no base qualities to consult, and no much larger clone falls within one base.

Between the V and J ends, shortened by 1 base and 7 bases respectively, the junction contains 14 bases. From the cysteine up to the phenylalanine, the CDR3 has a length of 15 residues. CDR3 DNA is the only sequence kept; it has 45 bases, read in frame from the first base. CDR1 is given as SGHRS and CDR2 as YFSETQ, both from the germline V gene. Recombination linked TRBV5-1 to TRBJ1-4; the D gene is perhaps TRBD1, from 5 matching bases. Source material: naive CD4+ T cells from blood. What this sample's cell subset or site label stands for: true naive CD4+ T cells. This sequence was found in a man aged 25 to 40 with type 1 diabetes. The sequence in DNA is TGCGCCAGCAGCTTGAGACCGCAGGGCGGTGAAAAACTGTTTTTT. Translated, it gives CASSLRPQGGEKLFF.